This T cell receptor beta chain was recorded in a study of cytomegalovirus exposure and HLA in healthy donors. PCR employed 60 Vbeta and 13 Jbeta primers. TCRdb keeps only in-frame clones here, not all; method: immunoSEQ multiplex PCR. Among more than 95,000 clones listed, approximately 80% were seen once. Trimming took 5 bases from V and 3 from J; bases not matched to a gene: 13. The CDR3 extends over 16 amino acids. The germline gives CDR1 SGHAT, CDR2 FQNNGV. At the time of sampling, donors were nominally healthy, though unrecorded immune exposures were likely. Whole-study results and caveats: Segments of the TCR beta V type were, in most cases, productive about 87% or about 30% of the time in an earlier analysis. A later analysis linked 15,000 to 20,000 TCR beta sequences to HLA alleles at 0.05 false discovery rate. There were 150 or so TCR beta chains listed as cytomegalovirus-associated.

Remarks on this clone: What it recognizes is unknown.

Sequencing was carried out using PBMCs. The receptor comes from a woman in her 40s in good health and CMV-seropositive. The V gene is TRBV11-2, the J gene TRBJ2-7; 7 bases fit TRBD1. The CDR3 sequence: CASSPSRGYYGYEQYF. The DNA of the CDR3 is TGTGCCAGCAGCCCCAGCAGGGGGTATTACGGCTACGAGCAGTACTTC.